The rows below give T cell receptor beta chains drawn from one sample of a study of metastatic and nonmetastatic thyroid tumors. TCRdb called clones again from the PCR reads with MiXCR. The sample contains approximately 90,000 clones, around 7.8% of which appear only once. Sequencing input: blood. The receptors derive from a female donor with papillary thyroid cancer or a benign thyroid nodule (not recorded which). Some clones in this sample may be carry-over from other donors' samples. The CDR3 runs from the conserved cysteine through the conserved F or W. Each record gives: J gene, V gene, CDR3 protein.

J gene: TRBJ2-5; V gene: TRBV11-2; CDR3 protein: CASSHRTSGVQETQYF
J gene: TRBJ1-1; V gene: TRBV25-1; CDR3 protein: CASSESAAGNTEAFF
J gene: TRBJ2-3; V gene: TRBV20-1; CDR3 protein: CSAVSRLGPRTDTQYF
J gene: TRBJ2-2; V gene: TRBV20-1; CDR3 protein: CSAMTAGANTGELFF
J gene: TRBJ1-1; V gene: TRBV6-1; CDR3 protein: CASSPYGQMNTEAFF
J gene: TRBJ1-1; V gene: TRBV5-5; CDR3 protein: CASSWMGTGVTEAFF
J gene: TRBJ2-6; V gene: TRBV4-3; CDR3 protein: CASSRDAGTGSSGANVLTF
J gene: TRBJ1-2; V gene: TRBV19; CDR3 protein: CATRQGDGYTF
J gene: TRBJ1-2; V gene: TRBV28; CDR3 protein: CASSSPGQQGSNYGYTF
J gene: TRBJ1-3; V gene: TRBV20-1; CDR3 protein: CSARRPQGVGNTIYF
J gene: TRBJ1-1; V gene: TRBV5-1; CDR3 protein: CASSFWGTNTEAFF
J gene: TRBJ1-1; V gene: TRBV14; CDR3 protein: CASSFFARTEAFF
J gene: TRBJ2-3; V gene: TRBV2; CDR3 protein: CASSLTDTQYF
J gene: TRBJ2-7; V gene: TRBV6-1; CDR3 protein: CASSAGGTGGVYEQYF
J gene: TRBJ2-1; V gene: TRBV7-6; CDR3 protein: CASSSTKGGRDDEQFF
J gene: TRBJ2-1; V gene: TRBV4-1; CDR3 protein: CASSQHSSGGAYEQFF
J gene: TRBJ1-1; V gene: TRBV6-1; CDR3 protein: CASRDTTGVKAFF
J gene: TRBJ1-1; V gene: TRBV15; CDR3 protein: CATSRPGAEAFF
J gene: TRBJ2-3; V gene: TRBV6-6; CDR3 protein: CASSYSSGGAVDTQYF
J gene: TRBJ2-1; V gene: TRBV20-1; CDR3 protein: CSARAGTSGSSYNEQFF
J gene: TRBJ1-5; V gene: TRBV12-3/TRBV12-4; CDR3 protein: CASSSRTGDLRQPQHF
J gene: TRBJ2-7; V gene: TRBV12-3/TRBV12-4; CDR3 protein: CASSLSVDSPYEQYF